This record looks at one T cell receptor beta chain sequence and its context. No cognate antigen has been identified for it. Qualities for individual bases were not recorded, and no much larger clone is one base off. This specimen's treatment or condition label, interpreted: live attenuated yellow fever vaccine strain. A standard Ficoll-Paque protocol was used to isolate PBMCs from peripheral blood. Dynabeads CD4 and CD8 positive selection kits were used to isolate the CD4 and CD8 T-cell fractions. TriZol was used to extract RNA from bulk PBMCs, CD4 and CD8 fractions, and dextramer-positive and dextramer-negative fractions. This entry comes from a study of T cells after yellow fever vaccination (dated by TCRdb to between 2018 and 2020). Broadly, across the study: Libraries from fractions with low cell numbers were prepared with the SMART-Seq v4 Ultra Low Input RNA kit. Two healthy male donors made up the cohort, one aged 18 to 30 years and the other aged 30 to 40 years. Blood samples were taken at several timepoints before and after primary and secondary immunization, and bulk PBMC replicates and cell subsets were isolated. To track T-cell clones before and after primary and booster YFV17D yellow fever vaccination, bulk TCR alpha and beta repertoires were sequenced longitudinally.

Synthesis of TCR cDNA relied on 5'RACE template switching, a step that introduced a universal primer site along with unique molecular identifiers. cDNA synthesis was primed from both the TCR alpha and TCR beta constant segments. Two PCR steps were used to amplify libraries, with sample barcodes and sequencing adapters being added in the second step. Sequencing of libraries was done on Illumina HiSeq 2500 (2x100 bp) or NovaSeq (2x150 bp). The study's own analysis went as follows. Demultiplexing of reads and collapsing into UMI consensus sequences were performed with MIGEC, and V(D)J alignment was carried out with MiXCR. Using edgeR on replicate PBMC samples, clonotypes were called vaccine-responding if FDR was below 0.01 and the log2 fold change was above 5 up to day 15. Each bulk clonotype was labeled CD4 or CD8 based on which sequenced repertoire, CD4 or CD8, contained the clonotype at higher abundance. TCRdb took the public reads, trimmed them with fastp at Q25, ran MiXCR for clone calling and kept in-frame beta chains. A single entry per CDR3 protein holds the most common genes and DNA from its merged rows. The V and J calls were determined by TCRdb, not by the authors. This sample has 170,000 or so distinct CDR3 sequences in its table, and approximately 6% of those were observed once. The top ten hold 2.5% to 3.5% of the sample.

Study-wide conclusions, independent of this receptor: Computational filtering was needed because FACS-sorted repertoires could contain abundant contaminating clonotypes from the bulk population. Only a couple of donors were included in the study, so the extent to which the findings can be generalized is limited. A small share of clonotypes was detected in both CD4 and CD8 compartments, with the overlap likely arising from convergent recombination. Compared with the primary T-cell response, the secondary T-cell response was weaker but faster, peaking on day 5 rather than day 15. After the booster, most of the clones that had expanded following primary vaccination were detected again (approximately 96% of CD4 and around 88% of CD8), which suggests that memory was broadly maintained.

CDR1 and CDR2, looked up from the germline V gene, are LGHNA and YSLEER. The V end loses 3 bases and the J end loses 6 bases, and a stretch of 15 bases separates them. CDR3 length: 15 amino acids, cysteine to phenylalanine. Only the CDR3 region is kept as DNA, spanning 45 bases read in frame from base 1. The V and J segments used are TRBV4-3 and TRBJ2-4, with a tentative D call of TRBD1 or TRBD2, each matching 7 bases. The receptor was isolated from a young man who received the YFV17D yellow fever vaccine. The source was CD4+ T cells sorted from PBMCs, collected on the day of the first yellow fever vaccination. The sequenced DNA: TGCGCCAGCAGCCAGGGAGGGCAGGGGGTAAACATTCAGTACTTC. Protein translation: CASSQGGQGVNIQYF.